Following are 11 T cell receptor beta chains from one sample sequenced in a study of OX40 agonist ivuxolimab in advanced cancers. The assay was immunoSEQ multiplex PCR, and TCRdb's table has in-frame clones only and misses some. This sample has fewer than 25,000 clones, with roughly nine tenths found just once. The source was CD4+ or CD8+ T cells sorted from blood, collected in a trial of the OX40 agonist ivuxolimab. The receptors here all came from an adult with an advanced solid tumor such as melanoma, head and neck, liver or kidney cancer.

V and J are TRBV7-6 and TRBJ1-3; D call uncertain. The CDR3 sequence is 16 residues long. The V and J ends lost 0 bases and 2 bases respectively, with 11 bases between them. The germline V gene encodes CDR1 SGHVS and CDR2 FNYEAQ. The CDR3, as DNA: TGTGCCAGCAGCTTAGCGCCGGCCGGGGCTGGAAACACCATATATTTT. Its protein is CASSLAPAGAGNTIYF.

V is TRBV2 and J is TRBJ2-7, with D possibly TRBD2 on 7 matching bases. In germline, CDR1 is SNHLY, CDR2 FYNNEI. This CDR3 has 14 amino acids. Trimming removed 4 bases from V and 6 bases from J, with 16 bases in between. DNA for the CDR3: TGTGCCAGCAGTGTTGATGGGAGGGGGGTCGAGCAGTACTTC. It encodes CASSVDGRGVEQYF.

This chain uses TRBV28 with TRBJ1-2, with no clear D. The germline gives CDR1 MDHEN, CDR2 SYDVKM. The CDR3 spans 13 residues. V lost 4 bases, J lost 2 bases, and 8 bases lay in between. CDR3 sequence reads: CASSSYRNYGYTF. The DNA for the CDR3 is TGTGCCAGCAGTTCCTACCGGAACTATGGCTACACCTTC.

The genes are TRBV11-2 and TRBJ2-5; D is unclear. The CDR3 length is 13 residues. Per germline, CDR1 SGHAT and CDR2 FQNNGV. V was trimmed by 3 bases and J by 4 bases, leaving 9 bases between them. Here the CDR3 DNA reads TGTGCCAGCAGCTTGGCCGGTGCAGAGACCCAGTACTTC. Its protein is CASSLAGAETQYF.

This sequence joins TRBV5-1 and TRBJ1-3; the D gene is possibly TRBD1 (5 bases). Germline loops: CDR1 SGHRS, CDR2 YFSETQ. This CDR3 has 15 amino acids. Trimming pared 4 bases from V and 2 bases from J, leaving 13 bases between. The CDR3 loop is CASSLGGTPGNTIYF. CDR3 DNA sequence: TGCGCCAGCAGCCTAGGTGGGACTCCTGGAAACACCATATATTTT.

The chain couples TRBV10-3 to TRBJ2-3; D is uncertain. Germline V gives CDR1 ENHRY, CDR2 SYGVKD. Trimming removed 2 bases from V and 3 bases from J, with 3 bases in between. The CDR3 consists of 12 residues. The CDR3 here is CAISEGTDTQYF. In DNA, the CDR3 is TGTGCCATCAGTGAGGGGACAGATACGCAGTATTTT.

The rearrangement links TRBV9 to TRBJ2-2; D gene uncertain. From germline, CDR1 is SGDLS and CDR2 YYNGEE. This CDR3 region has 15 residues. V shed 0 bases and J shed 0 bases, with 6 bases lying between them. The CDR3 DNA reads TGTGCCAGCAGCGTAGGATCCGCGAACACCGGGGAGCTGTTTTTT. This sequence encodes CASSVGSANTGELFF.

This clone was recorded once. The genes are TRBV15 and TRBJ1-3; D is uncertain. V lost 0 bases to trimming and J lost 2 bases, with 14 bases between them. The CDR3 consists of 17 residues. Germline values: CDR1 LNHNV, CDR2 YYDKDF (reference sequence). CDR3 in DNA: TGTGCCACCAGCAGAGATTACGCAGGAACGACTGGAAACACCATATATTTT. This encodes CATSRDYAGTTGNTIYF.

The chain carries TRBV6-6 and TRBJ2-7, with TRBD1 identical over 10 bases. Germline V lookup: CDR1 MNHNY, CDR2 SVGAGI (reference sequence). The CDR3 length is 13 residues. Trimming at V came to 10 bases and at J to 3 bases, leaving 6 bases not matched to a gene. The CDR3 DNA reads as TGTGCCACCACGGGACAGGGGAGCTACGAGCAGTACTTC. As protein: CATTGQGSYEQYF.

The chain recombines TRBV13 with TRBJ2-7, with TRBD1 as a possible D gene (5 bases). Germline CDR1 is PRHDT and CDR2 is FYEKMQ (reference sequence). V lost 1 base and J 4 bases, leaving 14 bases between the germline ends. The CDR3 sequence is 15 residues long. CDR3 amino acids: CASSLAQGSGYEQYF. CDR3 bases: TGTGCCAGCAGCTTAGCGCAGGGCTCCGGATACGAGCAGTACTTC.

The chain combines TRBV7-9 with TRBJ1-3; D is uncertain. This CDR3 region has 16 residues. CDR1 and CDR2 (germline): SEHNR, FQNEAQ (reference sequence). With 1 base removed from V and 4 bases from J, the gap between germline ends came to 14 bases. The CDR3 nucleotides are TGTGCCAGCAGCTTAGGTAGTGTCGGCCTGGGAAACACCATATATTTT. Encoded protein: CASSLGSVGLGNTIYF.